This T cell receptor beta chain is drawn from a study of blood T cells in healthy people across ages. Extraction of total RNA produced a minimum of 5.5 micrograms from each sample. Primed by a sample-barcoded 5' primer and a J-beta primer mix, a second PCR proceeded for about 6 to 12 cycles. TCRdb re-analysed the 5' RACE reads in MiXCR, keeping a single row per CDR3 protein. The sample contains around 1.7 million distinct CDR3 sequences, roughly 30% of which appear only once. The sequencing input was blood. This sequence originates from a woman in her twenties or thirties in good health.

The CDR3, as DNA: TGTGCCAGCACCCCCGGCGGGAGGGCCGACATTCAGTACTTC. It specifies CASTPGGRADIQYF. V usage is TRBV6-5 and J usage is TRBJ2-4; 9 bases are shared with TRBD2. Germline CDR1 reads MNHEY; CDR2 reads SVGAGI. The CDR3 totals 14 residues. With V trimmed by 7 bases and J by 8 bases, 9 bases remained unmatched.